Listed here are 28 T cell receptor beta chains from one sample, sequenced in a study of shared clonotypes between healthy human individuals. Measured with immunoSEQ multiplex PCR; TCRdb has only the in-frame clones, and not every one. The table has 2.3 million or so clones, approximately 95% seen once. Sequenced: naive CD4+ T cells from PBMCs. The subset is: CD45RA+ positively selected. The receptor set was obtained from a man younger than 35 in good health. Some clones in this sample may be carry-over from other donors' samples.

The chain recombines TRBV9 with TRBJ2-7, with D possibly matching TRBD2 (5 bases). The V end lost 3 bases, the J end lost 2 bases, and 18 bases lay between the germline ends. Germline V CDR1 and CDR2: SGDLS, YYNGEE. This CDR3 spans 16 amino acids. The CDR3 DNA is TGTGCCAGCAGCGACCGTCCCGGCGGGCCGACCTACGAGCAGTACTTC. It codes for CASSDRPGGPTYEQYF.

The rearrangement joins TRBV14 to TRBJ2-7, with TRBD2 matching over 8 bases. CDR3 length: 15 amino acids. The V gene's germline CDR1 is SGHDN and CDR2 FVKESK. Trimming at V came to 1 base and at J to 5 bases, leaving 7 bases not matched to a gene. The CDR3 loop is CASSQAIAGTDEQYF. In nucleotides, the CDR3 is TGTGCCAGCAGCCAAGCTATAGCGGGAACGGACGAGCAGTACTTC.

The chain joins TRBV7-2 to TRBJ2-3, with TRBD1 identical over 7 bases. The CDR3 has 15 residues. V trimming: 5 bases; J trimming: 4 bases; junction bases outside the gene matches: 9. CDR1 is SGHTA, CDR2 FQGNSA, per germline. In nucleotides, the CDR3 is TGTGCCAGCAGCCCACGACAGGGTGGTGCAGATACGCAGTATTTT. As protein: CASSPRQGGADTQYF.

This clone was observed a handful of times. Here the CDR3 reads CASSVGGGWGTEAFF. CDR3 bases: TGTGCCAGCAGCGTAGGAGGGGGCTGGGGCACTGAAGCTTTCTTT. This chain uses TRBV9 with TRBJ1-1; 7 bases fit TRBD1. CDR3 length: 15 amino acids. Losses at the gene ends were 0 bases for V and 4 bases for J; bases not matched to a gene: 6. Germline V CDR1 and CDR2: SGDLS, YYNGEE.

The genes are TRBV7-2 and TRBJ1-2; 9 positions match TRBD1. Germline CDR1 reads SGHTA; CDR2 reads FQGNSA. The CDR3 consists of 15 residues. With V trimmed by 5 bases and J by 4 bases, 8 bases remained unmatched. The CDR3 DNA is TGTGCCAGCAGCCAGGACAGGGGATGGAGCTATGGCTACACCTTC. Its translation is CASSQDRGWSYGYTF.

A single count supports this clone. The V gene is TRBV19, the J gene TRBJ1-1; 7 bases are shared with TRBD1. The V gene end was trimmed by 6 bases and the J gene end by 1 base; junction bases not matched to a gene: 5. Looked up from germline, CDR1 is LNHDA and CDR2 is SQIVND (reference sequence). This CDR3 comprises 14 residues. Here the CDR3 DNA reads TGTGCCAGTAGGCCCGGACAGGCGAACACTGAAGCTTTCTTT. Residues: CASRPGQANTEAFF.

The chain employs TRBV19 and TRBJ2-3; D is perhaps TRBD1 (5 bases). Trimming took off 0 bases at V and 8 bases at J, with 12 bases between the two ends. Germline loops: CDR1 LNHDA, CDR2 SQIVND (reference sequence). There are 14 residues in the CDR3. CDR3 DNA: TGTGCCAGTAGTATAGACGGGCAGGGCGTTACGCAGTATTTT. It encodes CASSIDGQGVTQYF. The full variable domain, completed using reference TRBV19 and TRBJ2-3, is DGGITQSPKYLFRKEGQNVTLSCEQNLNHDAMYWYRQDPGQGLRLIYYSQIVNDFQKGDIAEGYSVSREKKESFPLTVTSAQKNPTAFYLCASSIDGQGVTQYFGPGTRLTVL.

This clone was observed a single time. This chain links TRBV27 with TRBJ2-3; D unclear. Germline lookup yields CDR1 MNHEY and CDR2 SMNVEV (reference sequence). This CDR3 has 16 residues. V was shortened by 3 bases and J by 0 bases, with 13 bases between the two germline ends. This CDR3 reads CASSFAVSPSTDTQYF. CDR3 nucleotide sequence: TGTGCCAGCAGTTTTGCAGTCTCCCCTAGCACAGATACGCAGTATTTT.

The chain is built from TRBV6-1 and TRBJ1-2, with 10 bases lining up with TRBD1. The V segment lost 6 bases and the J segment 4 bases; nucleotides outside the gene matches: 5. CDR3 length equals 14 residues. Germline CDR1 reads MNHNS; CDR2 reads SASEGT. CDR3 coding DNA: TGTGCCAGCAGGGGGACAGGGGAAAGCTATGGCTACACCTTC. Its translation: CASRGTGESYGYTF.

Only one count was recorded for this clone. The chain carries TRBV5-6 and TRBJ2-1; D remains unclear. V was clipped by 4 bases and J by 2 bases, with 7 bases between them. The CDR3 loop spans 13 amino acids. CDR1 SGHDT and CDR2 YYEEEE come from the germline V gene. In DNA form, the CDR3 reads TGTGCCAGCAGCCCTGCCACCTACAATGAGCAGTTCTTC. It codes for CASSPATYNEQFF.

The chain joins TRBV4-1 to TRBJ2-5, with D perhaps being TRBD1 or TRBD2 (6 bases each). The CDR3 runs 16 residues. Trimming cost V 1 base and J 3 bases, with 15 bases left between them. Germline assignment: CDR1 MGHRA and CDR2 YSYEKL. CDR3 sequence (DNA): TGCGCCAGCAGCCAAGTAGGATTGAGGGGGGAAGAGACCCAGTACTTC. It yields the protein CASSQVGLRGEETQYF.

This chain joins TRBV5-1 and TRBJ1-3, with no clear D. CDR3 length: 16 amino acids. The V end was cut by 0 bases, the J end by 0 bases, with 10 bases between. CDR1 is SGHRS, CDR2 YFSETQ, per germline. CDR3 region: CASSLGPHTSGNTIYF. In DNA form, the CDR3 reads TGCGCCAGCAGCTTGGGTCCACATACCTCTGGAAACACCATATATTTT.

The gene calls are TRBV18 and TRBJ2-2; weak D call: TRBD1 (6 bases). Trimming shortened V by 11 bases and J by 1 base, and 8 bases separated the two germline ends. The CDR3 length is 12 residues. Per the germline V gene, CDR1 is KGHSH and CDR2 is LQKENI. CDR3 sequence (DNA): TGTGCCGGGGGACAGAACACCGGGGAGCTGTTTTTT. This translates into CAGGQNTGELFF.

This chain connects TRBV6-5 to TRBJ2-7; D gene ambiguous. Trimming removed 5 bases from V and 7 bases from J, with 15 bases in between. Germline V gene sequence: CDR1 MNHEY, CDR2 SVGAGI. CDR3 length equals 13 residues. The CDR3 protein is CASSTYPRFEQYF. The CDR3 nucleotides read TGTGCCAGCAGTACCTACCCTCGATTTGAGCAGTACTTC.

CDR3 coding DNA: TGCGCCAGCAGCCAAGATTCGGTAATGCGCGCGACTAATGAAAAACTGTTTTTT. It yields the protein CASSQDSVMRATNEKLFF. The chain carries TRBV4-3 and TRBJ1-4; no clear D gene. This CDR3 has 18 amino acids. CDR1 is LGHNA and CDR2 is YSLEER in the germline V gene. Trimming left V 0 bases short and J 2 bases short, with 16 bases between.

The chain links TRBV7-6 to TRBJ2-3, with D perhaps matching TRBD1 (6 bases). Germline V gene data show CDR1 as SGHVS and CDR2 as FNYEAQ. The CDR3 totals 18 residues. Trimming took 1 base from V and 2 from J, leaving 19 bases between them. The CDR3 region has the DNA TGTGCCAGCAGCTTAGTTTCAGTGGACAGTTTATCCACAGATACGCAGTATTTT. Encoded protein: CASSLVSVDSLSTDTQYF.

The chain links TRBV11-3 to TRBJ2-1; TRBD1 matches 12 bases. The junction had 4 bases not matched to a gene; V was cut back by 1 base and J by 9 bases. Germline lookup yields CDR1 SGHNT and CDR2 YENEEA. The CDR3 has 15 amino acids. For the CDR3, the DNA is TGTGCCAGCAGCTTAGCGGGACAGGGGGCCGGTGAGCAGTTCTTC. Residues: CASSLAGQGAGEQFF. The variable domain in full, completed from reference TRBV11-3 and TRBJ2-1, reads EAGVVQSPRYKIIEKKQPVAFWCNPISGHNTLYWYLQNLGQGPELLIRYENEEAVDDSQLPKDRFSAERLKGVDSTLKIQPAELGDSAVYLCASSLAGQGAGEQFFGPGTRLTVL.

The chain is built from TRBV28 and TRBJ1-2; the D gene is possibly TRBD1 (6 bases). The CDR3 spans 13 residues. The V gene's germline CDR1 is MDHEN and CDR2 SYDVKM. V was pared by 7 bases and J by 5 bases, with 14 bases between. The CDR3 loop is CASTRGGGYGYTF. DNA of the CDR3: TGTGCCAGCACCCGAGGGGGGGGGTATGGCTACACCTTC.

The chain links TRBV5-1 to TRBJ2-1, with D unclear. The CDR3 consists of 14 residues. Germline V gene lookup returns CDR1 SGHRS and CDR2 YFSETQ. Trimming stripped 8 bases from V and 10 bases from J, with 22 bases between. CDR3 residues: CASTLNPDPKEQFF. CDR3 DNA sequence: TGCGCCAGTACCCTCAATCCGGACCCGAAGGAGCAGTTCTTC.

The chain recombines TRBV28 with TRBJ1-5; D gene uncertain. The CDR3 is 15 residues long. The ends were cut back, 5 bases at V and 5 bases at J, with 16 bases in the middle. Germline lookup yields CDR1 MDHEN and CDR2 SYDVKM. CDR3 coding DNA: TGTGCCAGCAGTCCCCACGGGGATGAAGATCAGCCCCAGCATTTT. It specifies CASSPHGDEDQPQHF.

With regard to this clone: Other DNA sequences in this specimen translate into the identical CDR3. The chain employs TRBV7-2 and TRBJ2-1, with TRBD2 as a possible D gene (7 bases). Trimming took 6 bases from V and 0 from J, leaving 12 bases between them. Germline CDR1 and CDR2: SGHTA and FQGNSA. CDR3 size: 15 residues. The CDR3 nucleotides read TGTGCCAGCAGTCTAGGGGGGGACTCCTACAATGAGCAGTTCTTC. This sequence encodes CASSLGGDSYNEQFF. Full variable domain (remainder filled in from reference TRBV7-2 and TRBJ2-1): GAGVSQSPSNKVTEKGKDVELRCDPISGHTALYWYRQSLGQGLEFLIYFQGNSAPDKSGLPSDRFSAERTGGSVSTLTIQRTQQEDSAVYLCASSLGGDSYNEQFFGPGTRLTVL.

The rearrangement links TRBV27 to TRBJ2-3; 10 bases line up with TRBD2. The CDR3 contains 11 residues. The junction had 8 bases not matched to a gene; V was cut back by 8 bases and J by 15 bases. CDR1 is MNHEY and CDR2 is SMNVEV in the germline V gene (reference sequence). The DNA for the CDR3 is TGTGCCAGCGGTACGGGACTAGCGAGTTATTTT. Translating it yields CASGTGLASYF.

The chain combines TRBV6-6 with TRBJ2-7; D may be TRBD2 (5 bases). The CDR3 has 12 residues. The V end was cut by 4 bases, the J end by 6 bases, with 10 bases between. In germline, CDR1 is MNHNY, CDR2 SVGAGI (reference sequence). CDR3 amino acids: CASSSGIVEQYF. CDR3 coding DNA: TGTGCCAGCAGTTCCGGGATTGTCGAGCAGTACTTC.

The chain is built from TRBV11-2 and TRBJ2-2; 8 positions match TRBD2. The V segment lost 5 bases and the J segment 6 bases; nucleotides outside the gene matches: 8. The CDR3 runs to 15 residues. CDR1 and CDR2 from the germline V gene are SGHAT and FQNNGV. CDR3 in DNA: TGTGCCAGCAGCCCCCCAGGGCGGGGGGCCGGGGAGCTGTTTTTT. Translated: CASSPPGRGAGELFF.

The rearrangement uses TRBV28 and TRBJ2-1; 8 positions match TRBD2. V lost 9 bases and J lost 6; bases outside the gene matches: 1. The CDR3 covers 11 residues. From germline, CDR1 is MDHEN and CDR2 SYDVKM. Here the CDR3 DNA reads TGTGCCAGTGGACTAGCCAATGAGCAGTTCTTC. Translation: CASGLANEQFF. The variable domain in full, completed from reference TRBV28 and TRBJ2-1, reads DVKVTQSSRYLVKRTGEKVFLECVQDMDHENMFWYRQDPGLGLRLIYFSYDVKMKEKGDIPEGYSVSREKKERFSLILESASTNQTSMYLCASGLANEQFFGPGTRLTVL.

This chain connects TRBV5-1 to TRBJ2-2; D gene ambiguous. Germline V gives CDR1 SGHRS, CDR2 YFSETQ. The V gene lost 0 bases and the J gene lost 6 bases, with 6 bases spanning the gap. There are 13 residues in the CDR3. This chain's CDR3 is CASSLDRPGELFF. The CDR3 DNA sequence: TGCGCCAGCAGCTTGGACAGACCCGGGGAGCTGTTTTTT.

The CDR3 nucleotides are TGTGCCAGCAGCCAGTTAGAAGGGGAGCTGTTTTTT. It yields the protein CASSQLEGELFF. The chain uses TRBV9 and TRBJ2-2; D gene unclear. Germline CDR1 reads SGDLS; CDR2 reads YYNGEE. This CDR3 contains 12 residues. Trimming shortened V by 4 bases and J by 8 bases, and 9 bases separated the two germline ends. Drawing the rest from reference TRBV9 and TRBJ2-2, the complete variable domain is DSGVTQTPKHLITATGQRVTLRCSPRSGDLSVYWYQQSLDQGLQFLIQYYNGEERAKGNILERFSAQQFPDLHSELNLSSLELGDSALYFCASSQLEGELFFGEGSRLTVL.

This chain joins TRBV4-1 and TRBJ2-5; D not certain. Germline loops: CDR1 MGHRA, CDR2 YSYEKL. The CDR3 covers 12 residues. The V gene lost 1 base and the J gene lost 7 bases, with 7 bases spanning the gap. CDR3 bases: TGCGCCAGCAGCCAAGGGCTAGGGACCCAGTACTTC. Protein sequence: CASSQGLGTQYF.